Below are 18 T cell receptor beta chains sequenced from a single sample in a study of CD8 T cell repertoires and HIV-1 epitope variants. Method: immunoSEQ multiplex PCR; TCRdb's copy keeps in-frame clones and lacks some. The sample shows roughly 100,000 clones, approximately 70% of them seen only once. Sequences were obtained from uncultured baseline CD8+ T cells from peripheral blood mononuclear cells (PBMCs). The receptor set was obtained from a male donor with HIV.

CDR3 sequence (DNA): TGTGCCAGCAGGGGCGGGGCCAGCAAATCGACTAATGAAAAACTGTTTTTT. As protein: CASRGGASKSTNEKLFF. V is TRBV2 and J is TRBJ1-4, with a possible D match to TRBD1 (5 bases). The germline CDR1 and CDR2 sequences are SNHLY and FYNNEI. The CDR3 extends over 17 amino acids. Trimming took off 6 bases at V and 2 bases at J, with 19 bases between the two ends. The full variable domain, in which reference TRBV2 and TRBJ1-4 provide the parts outside the CDR3, is EPEVTQTPSHQVTQMGQEVILRCVPISNHLYFYWYRQILGQKVEFLVSFYNNEISEKSEIFDDQFSVERPDGSNFTLKIRSTKLEDSAMYFCASRGGASKSTNEKLFFGSGTQLSVL.

The V call is TRBV4-2, the J call TRBJ2-1, with TRBD1 matching 8 bases. The CDR3 runs to 14 residues. The V segment lost 1 base and the J segment 8 bases; nucleotides outside the gene matches: 4. The germline V gene encodes CDR1 LGHNA and CDR2 YNFKEQ. This CDR3 is CASSQGQGYDEQFF. The CDR3 bases are TGTGCCAGCAGCCAAGGACAGGGGTACGATGAGCAGTTCTTC.

This chain joins TRBV9 and TRBJ1-1; tentatively, D is TRBD1 (5 bases). Trimming left V 3 bases short and J 4 bases short, with 13 bases between. This CDR3 has 14 amino acids. The germline V gene encodes CDR1 SGDLS and CDR2 YYNGEE. In DNA, the CDR3 is TGTGCCAGCAGCGCGGGGGTAGGGGTCACTGAAGCTTTCTTT. Amino acid sequence: CASSAGVGVTEAFF.

In DNA, the CDR3 is TGCGCCTCGGCCCGGGACAGGGGGGAAGAGTTTGGCTACACCTTC. Protein: CASARDRGEEFGYTF. V and J are TRBV5-1 and TRBJ1-2; TRBD1 matches at 11 bases. V trimming: 10 bases; J trimming: 7 bases; junction bases outside the gene matches: 15. The CDR3 extends over 15 amino acids. Germline CDR1 SGHRS, CDR2 YFSETQ.

In DNA, the CDR3 is TGTGCCAGCACCCATCAGTTCGGGGATGGCTACACCTTC. Protein product: CASTHQFGDGYTF. This rearrangement joins TRBV6-1 to TRBJ1-2; D unclear. This CDR3 contains 13 residues. V was pared by 7 bases and J by 6 bases, with 15 bases between. Germline V gene data show CDR1 as MNHNS and CDR2 as SASEGT.

This chain connects TRBV5-4 to TRBJ2-1; the D gene is possibly TRBD2 (6 bases). The V gene's germline CDR1 is SGHNT and CDR2 YYREEE (reference sequence). The CDR3 length is 12 residues. Trimming pared 10 bases from V and 9 bases from J, leaving 17 bases between. In nucleotides, the CDR3 is TGTGCCGGAACTCGGGACTCCGGTGAGCAGTTCTTC. This translates into CAGTRDSGEQFF.

A few counts support this clone. The chain is built from TRBV30 and TRBJ1-1, with D possibly TRBD1 on 6 matching bases. Germline assignment: CDR1 GTSNPN and CDR2 SVGIG (reference sequence). V lost 0 bases to trimming and J lost 6 bases, with 11 bases between them. CDR3 length: 13 amino acids. The CDR3 DNA is TGTGCCTGGAGTGTAATGAGGGGGGCTGAAGCTTTCTTT. This encodes CAWSVMRGAEAFF.

The gene calls are TRBV9 and TRBJ2-7, with 9 bases matching TRBD1. V lost 0 bases and J lost 7; bases outside the gene matches: 5. Germline V CDR1 and CDR2: SGDLS, YYNGEE. The CDR3 runs to 14 residues. CDR3: CASSVDRGQREQYF. In DNA form, the CDR3 reads TGTGCCAGCAGCGTAGACAGGGGGCAGCGAGAGCAGTACTTC.

The V call is TRBV27, the J call TRBJ2-7, with D perhaps TRBD2 (5 bases). This CDR3 region has 13 residues. Germline V gene sequence: CDR1 MNHEY, CDR2 SMNVEV (reference sequence). The germline V and J ends were trimmed by 6 bases and 4 bases, with 13 bases remaining between them. CDR3 nucleotide sequence: TGTGCCAGCAGCCCCCAGCGGTTTTACGAGCAGTACTTC. It is translated as CASSPQRFYEQYF.

This clone was recorded once. This sequence joins TRBV19 and TRBJ1-5, with 10 bases matching TRBD1. Per germline, CDR1 LNHDA and CDR2 SQIVND (reference sequence). This CDR3 comprises 19 residues. The J segment lost 9 bases and the V segment lost 8 bases, leaving 25 bases of the junction unmatched. CDR3 sequence: CASAPGPRDRGLAGRPQHF. CDR3 nucleotide sequence: TGTGCCAGTGCCCCGGGACCCCGGGACAGGGGACTCGCCGGCCGGCCCCAGCATTTT. Complete variable domain (other parts from reference TRBV19 and TRBJ1-5): DGGITQSPKYLFRKEGQNVTLSCEQNLNHDAMYWYRQDPGQGLRLIYYSQIVNDFQKGDIAEGYSVSREKKESFPLTVTSAQKNPTAFYLCASAPGPRDRGLAGRPQHFGDGTRLSIL.

The V gene is TRBV2, the J gene TRBJ2-3; D is perhaps TRBD2 (5 bases). Germline CDR1 reads SNHLY; CDR2 reads FYNNEI. The CDR3 spans 11 residues. The ends were cut back, 8 bases at V and 3 bases at J, with 6 bases in the middle. CDR3 nucleotides: TGTGCCAGCCGGAGGACAGATACGCAGTATTTT. It translates to CASRRTDTQYF.

The chain has TRBV27 and TRBJ2-7; D remains unclear. Trimming removed 4 bases at V and 1 base at J, with 14 bases between. Per the germline V gene, CDR1 is MNHEY and CDR2 is SMNVEV (reference sequence). The CDR3 spans 15 residues. The CDR3 DNA reads TGTGCCAGCAGTTCTAGGGTGGTAGAGTCCTACGAGCAGTACTTC. Translating gives CASSSRVVESYEQYF.

The chain combines TRBV7-9 with TRBJ2-7; TRBD2 might be the D (5 bases). The CDR3 spans 16 residues. The ends were cut back, 3 bases at V and 2 bases at J, with 17 bases in the middle. Germline V gene data show CDR1 as SEHNR and CDR2 as FQNEAQ (reference sequence). The CDR3 is CASSFPAIGGPYEQYF. CDR3 sequence (DNA): TGTGCCAGCAGCTTCCCTGCCATCGGAGGTCCCTACGAGCAGTACTTC.

V gene TRBV2 combines with J gene TRBJ2-3, with TRBD2 matching over 9 bases. With 7 bases clipped from V and 5 bases from J, the junction kept 10 bases outside the gene matches. The CDR3 is 15 residues long. Germline lookup yields CDR1 SNHLY and CDR2 FYNNEI. The chain's CDR3 is CASKSWLAGRDTQYF. In nucleotides, the CDR3 is TGTGCCAGCAAATCTTGGCTAGCGGGACGAGATACGCAGTATTTT. Complete variable domain (other parts from reference TRBV2 and TRBJ2-3): EPEVTQTPSHQVTQMGQEVILRCVPISNHLYFYWYRQILGQKVEFLVSFYNNEISEKSEIFDDQFSVERPDGSNFTLKIRSTKLEDSAMYFCASKSWLAGRDTQYFGPGTRLTVL.

A word on this clone: Other DNA sequences in this sample translate to the same CDR3. The V gene is TRBV19, the J gene TRBJ1-5; weak D call: TRBD1 (6 bases). The CDR3 covers 14 residues. Germline-derived CDR1 and CDR2 are LNHDA and SQIVND (reference sequence). V was pared by 3 bases and J by 5 bases, with 11 bases between. Written as DNA, the CDR3 is TGTGCCAGTAGTATTCGGGCAGGGGATCAGCCCCAGCATTTT. It codes for CASSIRAGDQPQHF.

The V gene is TRBV27, the J gene TRBJ1-2; D uncertain. With 6 bases removed from V and 4 bases from J, the gap between germline ends came to 15 bases. The CDR3 length is 14 residues. The germline gives CDR1 MNHEY, CDR2 SMNVEV (reference sequence). The CDR3 region is CASRNSDGVYGYTF. CDR3 bases: TGTGCCAGCAGGAACTCCGACGGGGTCTATGGCTACACCTTC.

The table lists this clone with a count of one. The chain carries TRBV28 and TRBJ2-1, with a weak D call TRBD1 (6 bases). The CDR3 consists of 13 residues. Per the germline V gene, CDR1 is MDHEN and CDR2 is SYDVKM. Deletions cut 6 bases from V and 10 bases from J, with 16 bases between. The CDR3 is CASRGGPTGEQFF. CDR3 coding DNA: TGTGCCAGCAGGGGTGGGCCTACAGGGGAGCAGTTCTTC.

The chain uses TRBV15 and TRBJ1-1, with D maybe TRBD1 (6 bases). V was cut by 1 base and J by 3 bases, with 18 bases left in between. CDR1 is LNHNV, CDR2 YYDKDF, per germline (reference sequence). This CDR3 is 17 amino acids long. As DNA, the CDR3 is TGTGCCACCAGCAGAGTGACAGGCCCCCGAAGGGACACTGAAGCTTTCTTT. This encodes CATSRVTGPRRDTEAFF.